A selection of T cell receptor beta chains follows, all from one sample in a study of blood T cell repertoires in COVID-19. Libraries were prepared by immunoSEQ multiplex PCR; TCRdb keeps only in-frame clonotypes and omits some of them. The top ten hold 35% of the sample, which has around 67,000 clones, 70% to 75% seen once. The specimen was peripheral blood. These receptors originate from a woman in her 70s with acute or convalescent COVID-19. Both conserved end residues are part of each CDR3. Fields, in order: V gene, D gene, clone size, J gene, CDR3 DNA, CDR3 protein. A D gene is named only where the DNA matches it firmly. The listing skips clone size in some rows; elsewhere it reads once, few, many or a size class.

TRBV12-3/TRBV12-4	-	-	TRBJ1-5	TGTGCCAGCACCCGGGGGAGTCAGCCCCAGCATTTT	CASTRGSQPQHF
TRBV5-4	-	-	TRBJ1-6	TGTGCCAGCGGCCGGGAAGTTAATTCACCCCTCCACTTT	CASGREVNSPLHF
TRBV7-2	TRBD1	few	TRBJ1-4	TGTGCCAGCAGCTTAGGGCAGGGACAGGGGTACGAAAAACTGTTTTTT	CASSLGQGQGYEKLFF
TRBV15	TRBD1	-	TRBJ2-3	TGTGCCACCAGCTATGGGACAGGGGGCGCAGATACGCAGTATTTT	CATSYGTGGADTQYF
TRBV4-1	TRBD2	few	TRBJ2-5	TGCGCCAGCAGCCAAGAAACTAGCGGATACCAAGAGACCCAGTACTTC	CASSQETSGYQETQYF
TRBV24-1	-	-	TRBJ2-3	TGTGCCACCAGTGATTTAGGGCGGGATAAATCAGATACGCAGTATTTT	CATSDLGRDKSDTQYF
TRBV5-1	TRBD1	-	TRBJ1-6	TGCGCCAGCAGCTTGGTTGAGACAGGGCCAAATTCACCCCTCCACTTT	CASSLVETGPNSPLHF
TRBV6-5	-	-	TRBJ1-2	TGTGCCAGCAATTCGGGGAACGGCTACACCTTC	CASNSGNGYTF
TRBV6-2/TRBV6-3	-	-	TRBJ2-3	TGTGCCAGCAGTTACTATGGACACCTCCAATCGACGCAGTATTTT	CASSYYGHLQSTQYF
TRBV5-1	-	-	TRBJ2-3	TGCGCCAGCAGCCCGTTCAGCACAGATACGCAGTATTTT	CASSPFSTDTQYF
TRBV27	TRBD2	-	TRBJ2-1	TGTGCCAGCAGGAGCTCTCTAGCGGGAGGTTCCTACAATGAGCAGTTCTTC	CASRSSLAGGSYNEQFF
TRBV5-5	TRBD1	-	TRBJ1-4	TGTGCCAGCAGCTCATCACTCCAACAGGGGGCAGGAGAAAAACTGTTTTTT	CASSSSLQQGAGEKLFF
TRBV3-1/TRBV3-2	-	-	TRBJ1-1	TGTGCCAGCAGCCGCGGGTGGAACACTGAAGCTTTCTTT	CASSRGWNTEAFF
TRBV12-2	-	-	TRBJ1-1	TGTGCAAGTCGCTCCCGGGGGGGTTCGATTGTGAACACTGAAGCTTTCTTT	CASRSRGGSIVNTEAFF
TRBV18	-	-	TRBJ1-3	TGTGCCAGCTCACCAGGAGGGGACACCATATATTTT	CASSPGGDTIYF
TRBV7-6	-	-	TRBJ1-5	TGTGCCAGCAGCTTAGGACGGGGGGGCAATCAGCCCCAGCATTTT	CASSLGRGGNQPQHF
TRBV5-1	-	once	TRBJ2-7	TGCGCCAGCAGCTCCAGTTACGAGCAGTACTTC	CASSSSYEQYF
TRBV27	-	once	TRBJ2-7	TGTGCCAGCTTCACCGGGACGCTGGAGGGCCACGAGCAGTACTTC	CASFTGTLEGHEQYF
TRBV18	-	-	TRBJ2-7	TGTGCCAGCTCACCGCGAGACATAGAGATTGGGCAGTACTTC	CASSPRDIEIGQYF
TRBV19	-	-	TRBJ2-5	TGTGCCAGTAGGAGCACGAAGCAAGAGACCCAGTACTTC	CASRSTKQETQYF
TRBV19	TRBD2	-	TRBJ2-1	TGTGCCAGTAGTACCGCCTCTAGCGGGAGGCGGGTGGATGAGCAGTTCTTC	CASSTASSGRRVDEQFF
TRBV10-2	-	-	TRBJ1-1	TGCGCCAGCTCAGACTACGGGGGGAACACTGAAGCTTTCTTT	CASSDYGGNTEAFF
TRBV28	-	-	TRBJ1-1	TGTGCCAGCAGCCCTCTACCGGGACACCTGAACACTGAAGCTTTCTTT	CASSPLPGHLNTEAFF
TRBV2	TRBD1	-	TRBJ1-2	TGTGCCAGCAGTGACAGGGGGGACTATGGCTACACCTTC	CASSDRGDYGYTF
TRBV6-6	TRBD1	-	TRBJ2-1	TGTGCCAGCAGTTACAAGTGGGACAGTGCCTACAATGAGCAGTTCTTC	CASSYKWDSAYNEQFF
TRBV3-1/TRBV3-2	TRBD2	once	TRBJ2-1	TGTGCCAGCAGCCAATTCCCGGGGGGGTACAATGAGCAGTTCTTC	CASSQFPGGYNEQFF
TRBV10-3	-	-	TRBJ2-7	TGTGCCATCAGTGAACGTCAGTCCTACGAGCAGTACTTC	CAISERQSYEQYF
TRBV19	-	-	TRBJ1-4	TGTGCCAGTAGTATAGCCCTGACAGAAAAACTGTTTTTT	CASSIALTEKLFF
TRBV5-6	-	-	TRBJ1-1	TGTGCCAGCAGCTTACGACGGGAGTATTCTGAAGCTTTCTTT	CASSLRREYSEAFF
TRBV5-4	TRBD2	-	TRBJ2-1	TGTGCCAGCAGCTTGGCCAGGGGGACTAGCGGGAGCCGGGAGTTCTTC	CASSLARGTSGSREFF
TRBV5-1	-	few	TRBJ1-2	TGCGCCAGCAGCTTGGCCTCAAGGGGTGGGTCCTATGGCTACACCTTC	CASSLASRGGSYGYTF
TRBV6-5	-	-	TRBJ1-5	TGTGCCAGCAGCCGGGACACAAATCAGCCCCAGCATTTT	CASSRDTNQPQHF
TRBV6-4	-	-	TRBJ1-1	TGTGCCAGCAGTGAAAGTATCCCGGGGACTGAAGCTTTCTTT	CASSESIPGTEAFF
TRBV25-1	-	-	TRBJ2-3	TGTGCCAGCACTGCGGGACCCCCGTTAGAGGATACGCAGTATTTT	CASTAGPPLEDTQYF
TRBV4-3	TRBD1	-	TRBJ1-6	TGCGCCAGCAGCCTAGGACAGGGGAGTTCACCCCTCCACTTT	CASSLGQGSSPLHF
TRBV9	TRBD2	-	TRBJ2-3	TGTGCCAGCAGCGTAGCTAGGGGACTAGCGGGAGAGGCAGATACGCAGTATTTT	CASSVARGLAGEADTQYF
TRBV20-1	-	-	TRBJ1-5	TGCAGTGCTAGAACCCCAGAGGCCCAGCATTTT	CSARTPEAQHF
TRBV28	-	-	TRBJ2-7	TGTGCCAGCAGTCCTCTCACAGGGAAGTCCTACGAGCAGTACTTC	CASSPLTGKSYEQYF
TRBV5-6	TRBD1	-	TRBJ1-1	TGTGCCAGCAGCCCTAAGTCTGGACAGGGTGGAGCTTTCTTT	CASSPKSGQGGAFF
TRBV4-3	-	-	TRBJ2-5	TGCGCCAGCAGCCAAGACCCCCGGGGGACCCAGTACTTC	CASSQDPRGTQYF
TRBV28	-	-	TRBJ1-2	TGTGCCAGCAGTCTGCCGCGCGGGGGATATGGCTACACCTTC	CASSLPRGGYGYTF
TRBV6-5	TRBD2	few	TRBJ2-5	TGTGCCAGCAAACAAACTAGCGGGAATGGAGAGACCCAGTACTTC	CASKQTSGNGETQYF
TRBV14	-	-	TRBJ2-7	TGTGCCAGCAGCCCCCGTTCGGGAGCCTCCTACGAGCAGTACTTC	CASSPRSGASYEQYF
TRBV7-9	TRBD2	-	TRBJ2-7	TGTGCCAGCAGCCCGGGAGGGAGCTACGAGCAGTACTTC	CASSPGGSYEQYF
TRBV4-2	-	-	TRBJ2-2	TGTGCCAGCAGCCCTAGGGACTTTAACACCGGGGAGCTGTTTTTT	CASSPRDFNTGELFF
TRBV2	TRBD1	-	TRBJ1-5	TGTGCCAGCACTCGGACAGGGGGAGGCAATCAGCCCCAGCATTTT	CASTRTGGGNQPQHF
TRBV3-1/TRBV3-2	-	-	TRBJ1-5	TGTGCCAGCAGCCAAGACTTCGGGAATCAGCCCCAGCATTTT	CASSQDFGNQPQHF
TRBV2	-	-	TRBJ1-5	TGTGCCAGCAGATTTGGACAGTCAGGCCAGCCCCAGCATTTT	CASRFGQSGQPQHF
TRBV3-1/TRBV3-2	-	-	TRBJ1-6	TGTGCCAGCAGCCAAGGAGGGTCCTGGGGAAATAATAATTCACCCCTCCACTTT	CASSQGGSWGNNNSPLHF
TRBV10-1	TRBD2	-	TRBJ2-3	TGCGCCAGCAGTGAGGGGGGGGTAGAGGATACGCAGTATTTT	CASSEGGVEDTQYF
TRBV11-2	-	-	TRBJ1-3	TGTGCCAGCAGCAAAACGGGGGGCCCTGGAAACACCATATATTTT	CASSKTGGPGNTIYF
TRBV6-5	-	-	TRBJ1-2	TGTGCCAGCAGTTACCCAGGGGTCCGGGAAAATGGCTACACCTTC	CASSYPGVRENGYTF
TRBV6-5	TRBD1	-	TRBJ2-5	TGTGCCAGCAGTTTGGCCGGGACAGCCCAAGAGACCCAGTACTTC	CASSLAGTAQETQYF
TRBV28	-	-	TRBJ1-2	TGTGCCAGCAGGACCCGTGTGGGAGTTAACTATGGCTACACCTTC	CASRTRVGVNYGYTF